These 30 T cell receptor beta chains share one sample of origin, sequenced in a study of OX40 agonist ivuxolimab in advanced cancers. Repertoires were generated with immunoSEQ multiplex PCR, while TCRdb's copy carries only in-frame clones and drops some. The table shows some 64,000 clones, with 90% to 95% occurring only once. The sample was CD4+ or CD8+ T cells sorted from blood, taken in a trial of the OX40 agonist ivuxolimab. The receptors derive from an adult with an advanced solid tumor such as melanoma, head and neck, liver or kidney cancer.

The chain joins TRBV29-1 to TRBJ1-2; 7 bases fit TRBD1. The CDR3 extends over 14 amino acids. V shed 7 bases, J shed 1 base, and the junction held 9 bases outside the gene matches. The germline V gene has CDR1 SQVTM and CDR2 ANQGSEA. CDR3 sequence reads: CSAGAGQLNYGYTF. DNA of the CDR3: TGCAGCGCTGGGGCGGGACAGCTTAACTATGGCTACACCTTC.

Notes on this clone: The same CDR3 arises from other DNA sequences in this sample as well. The V call is TRBV6-5, the J call TRBJ2-1; 12 nucleotides match TRBD2. CDR1 and CDR2 (germline): MNHEY, SVGAGI. The CDR3 contains 16 residues. V lost 3 bases to trimming and J lost 7 bases; unmatched junction nucleotides: 7. The CDR3 protein is CASSYTGLAGGNEQFF. The DNA of the CDR3 is TGTGCCAGCAGTTATACTGGGCTAGCGGGGGGGAATGAGCAGTTCTTC.

The rearrangement uses TRBV19 and TRBJ2-7; either TRBD1 or TRBD2 may fit D (7 bases each). CDR1 is LNHDA, CDR2 SQIVND, per germline (reference sequence). The V and J ends lost 5 bases and 5 bases respectively, with 16 bases between them. The CDR3 length is 14 residues. The CDR3 loop is CASSGTAGGDEQYF. The DNA of the CDR3 is TGTGCCAGTAGTGGAACGGCAGGGGGGGACGAGCAGTACTTC. Filled out from reference TRBV19 and TRBJ2-7, the complete variable domain reads DGGITQSPKYLFRKEGQNVTLSCEQNLNHDAMYWYRQDPGQGLRLIYYSQIVNDFQKGDIAEGYSVSREKKESFPLTVTSAQKNPTAFYLCASSGTAGGDEQYFGPGTRLTVT.

The V gene is TRBV5-4, the J gene TRBJ1-1, with TRBD1 matching 7 bases. CDR3 length: 14 amino acids. CDR1 is SGHNT and CDR2 is YYREEE in the germline V gene (reference sequence). V trimming: 2 bases; J trimming: 6 bases; junction bases outside the gene matches: 7. The chain's CDR3 is CASSLEGAEAEAFF. CDR3 nucleotide sequence: TGTGCCAGCAGCTTAGAGGGGGCGGAAGCTGAAGCTTTCTTT.

The chain has TRBV4-1 and TRBJ2-2; 10 bases agree with TRBD1. There are 16 residues in the CDR3. The ends lost 5 bases at V and 2 bases at J; junction bases unmatched: 5. Germline V gene data show CDR1 as MGHRA and CDR2 as YSYEKL. CDR3 in amino acids: CASSDRTGGNTGELFF. The DNA for the CDR3 is TGCGCCAGCAGCGATCGGACAGGGGGAAACACCGGGGAGCTGTTTTTT.

V is TRBV7-9 and J is TRBJ2-1, with TRBD2 as a possible D gene (7 bases). Germline CDR1 and CDR2: SEHNR and FQNEAQ (reference sequence). The CDR3 loop spans 15 amino acids. The V and J ends lost 9 bases and 6 bases respectively, with 21 bases between them. This chain's CDR3 is CASPPEGGALNEQFF. The CDR3 nucleotides read TGTGCCAGTCCCCCAGAGGGGGGGGCTCTCAATGAGCAGTTCTTC.

This chain uses TRBV30 with TRBJ1-1; 8 nucleotides agree with TRBD1. This CDR3 is built from 14 residues. Germline V gene lookup returns CDR1 GTSNPN and CDR2 SVGIG (reference sequence). With V trimmed by 4 bases and J by 5 bases, 9 bases remained unmatched. Written as DNA, the CDR3 is TGTGCCTGGACACCAGGGGGCGCATGGACTGAAGCTTTCTTT. Its translation: CAWTPGGAWTEAFF.

The chain combines TRBV5-5 with TRBJ2-5, with 13 bases aligning to TRBD2. The trim removed 6 bases at V and 1 base at J, leaving 6 bases unmatched. The CDR3 is made up of 16 amino acids. CDR1 and CDR2 (germline): SGHKS, YYEKEE (reference sequence). Here the CDR3 reads CASTLWTSGGQETQYF. CDR3 DNA: TGTGCCAGCACCCTCTGGACTAGCGGGGGCCAAGAGACCCAGTACTTC.

This chain joins TRBV2 and TRBJ1-4; a possible D gene is TRBD1 (6 bases). V was cut by 2 bases and J by 4 bases, with 17 bases left in between. Germline lookup yields CDR1 SNHLY and CDR2 FYNNEI. The CDR3 totals 17 residues. The CDR3 nucleotides are TGTGCCAGCAGTGAATTAAATCCGGGACAAAATAATGAAAAACTGTTTTTT. Translating gives CASSELNPGQNNEKLFF.

The gene calls are TRBV7-8 and TRBJ2-1; 12 nucleotides line up with TRBD2. Trimming at V came to 5 bases and at J to 7 bases, leaving 15 bases not matched to a gene. In germline, CDR1 is SGHVS, CDR2 FQNEAQ. The CDR3 consists of 18 residues. In nucleotides, the CDR3 is TGTGCCAGCAGCCAGATCTCGACTAGCGGGGGCCTGGGGAATGAGCAGTTCTTC. Encoded protein: CASSQISTSGGLGNEQFF.

The chain uses TRBV19 and TRBJ1-2; D is undetermined. CDR1 LNHDA and CDR2 SQIVND come from the germline V gene (reference sequence). The CDR3 runs 13 residues. Trimming shortened V by 9 bases and J by 9 bases, and 20 bases separated the two germline ends. The CDR3 loop is CASVGSDGLSYTF. CDR3 nucleotides: TGTGCCAGCGTAGGATCGGACGGCCTGAGCTACACCTTC.

The chain has TRBV15 and TRBJ2-3; possible D gene TRBD1, 5 bases. V was trimmed by 3 bases and J by 7 bases, leaving 11 bases between them. Germline assignment: CDR1 LNHNV and CDR2 YYDKDF (reference sequence). CDR3 length: 13 amino acids. The DNA for the CDR3 is TGTGCCACCAGCAGCGCCCAGGGTTATACGCAGTATTTT. Encoded protein: CATSSAQGYTQYF.

This chain connects TRBV5-6 to TRBJ1-4; D is ambiguous. The germline V and J ends were trimmed by 2 bases and 4 bases, with 9 bases remaining between them. The germline gives CDR1 SGHDT, CDR2 YYEEEE. This CDR3 contains 14 residues. For the CDR3, the DNA is TGTGCCAGCAGCTTAGACGGCTTTAATGAAAAACTGTTTTTT. Its protein is CASSLDGFNEKLFF. Full variable domain (rest looked up from reference TRBV5-6 and TRBJ1-4): DAGVTQSPTHLIKTRGQQVTLRCSPKSGHDTVSWYQQALGQGPQFIFQYYEEEERQRGNFPDRFSGHQFPNYSSELNVNALLLGDSALYLCASSLDGFNEKLFFGSGTQLSVL.

The chain uses TRBV5-4 and TRBJ2-7, with 10 nucleotides matching TRBD1. Germline V gives CDR1 SGHNT, CDR2 YYREEE (reference sequence). With 2 bases clipped from V and 6 bases from J, the junction kept 8 bases outside the gene matches. The CDR3 loop spans 15 amino acids. The CDR3 is CASSFPDRGLIEQYF. CDR3 in DNA: TGTGCCAGCAGCTTCCCTGACAGGGGGCTTATCGAGCAGTACTTC.

This chain joins TRBV2 and TRBJ2-4; the D gene is possibly TRBD1 (6 bases). The CDR3 is 16 residues long. Trimming removed 4 bases from V and 0 bases from J, with 13 bases in between. Germline CDR1 reads SNHLY; CDR2 reads FYNNEI. CDR3 in amino acids: CASSALGALAKNIQYF. The DNA for the CDR3 is TGTGCCAGCAGTGCTTTGGGGGCGTTAGCCAAAAACATTCAGTACTTC.

This rearrangement joins TRBV7-9 to TRBJ2-7, with a weak D call TRBD2 (6 bases). Germline-derived CDR1 and CDR2 are SEHNR and FQNEAQ (reference sequence). CDR3 length equals 15 residues. V dropped 5 bases and J dropped 5 bases, with 19 bases sitting between them. CDR3 sequence (DNA): TGTGCCAGCAGCCCCCTTGCGGGGAATGCGCACGAGCAGTACTTC. Translating gives CASSPLAGNAHEQYF.

This chain links TRBV7-9 with TRBJ2-1, with D unresolved. The CDR3 is made up of 15 amino acids. The germline V gene has CDR1 SEHNR and CDR2 FQNEAQ (reference sequence). Trimming took 0 bases from V and 6 from J, leaving 12 bases between them. In nucleotides, the CDR3 is TGTGCCAGCAGCTTAGCGGAGTTACTGGGCAATGAGCAGTTCTTC. Translating gives CASSLAELLGNEQFF.

With respect to this clone: The missing conserved phenylalanine or tryptophan at the end of this CDR3 makes a read error likely. The limits of the CDR3 on the DNA are not certain, so only TCRdb's listed CDR3 is given. The rearrangement links TRBV7-9 to TRBJ1-2. Germline CDR1 SEHNR, CDR2 FQNEAQ (reference sequence). The CDR3 extends over 10 residues, inclusive of both ends. CDR3 sequence reads: CASSLEGTSL.

CDR3 protein: CASSLRDFGGYEQYF. The CDR3 DNA follows: TGTGCCAGCAGCCTTAGGGATTTCGGGGGCTACGAGCAGTACTTC. The chain employs TRBV7-9 and TRBJ2-7; D is possibly TRBD2 (6 bases). Germline values: CDR1 SEHNR, CDR2 FQNEAQ (reference sequence). The CDR3 is 15 amino acids. Trimming pared 5 bases from V and 3 bases from J, leaving 17 bases between. The complete variable domain, with remaining parts taken from reference TRBV7-9 and TRBJ2-7, reads DTGVSQNPRHKITKRGQNVTFRCDPISEHNRLYWYRQTLGQGPEFLTYFQNEAQLEKSRLLSDRFSAERPKGSFSTLEIQRTEQGDSAMYLCASSLRDFGGYEQYFGPGTRLTVT.

The V call is TRBV7-3, the J call TRBJ2-3, with D possibly called TRBD1 or TRBD2 (6 bases each). This CDR3 comprises 15 residues. Germline V gene sequence: CDR1 SGHTA, CDR2 FQGTGA. The ends were cut back, 5 bases at V and 6 bases at J, with 18 bases in the middle. DNA of the CDR3: TGTGCCAGCAGCCCCGGGGGCGGGGCGGGGGATACGCAGTATTTT. Its protein product is CASSPGGGAGDTQYF.

The V gene is TRBV4-1, the J gene TRBJ2-7, with 7 bases that match TRBD1. With 0 bases clipped from V and 2 bases from J, the junction kept 1 base outside the gene matches. This CDR3 has 14 residues. Germline V gene sequence: CDR1 MGHRA, CDR2 YSYEKL. As DNA, the CDR3 is TGCGCCAGCAGCCAAGAACAGGGGCCCTACGAGCAGTACTTC. Its translation is CASSQEQGPYEQYF.

This clone occurred once. This chain joins TRBV7-2 and TRBJ1-2; D may be TRBD1 (5 bases). The CDR3 has 17 residues. Between the trimmed V and J ends, which lost 4 bases and 3 bases, there was a span of 21 bases. Germline CDR1 reads SGHTA; CDR2 reads FQGNSA. In nucleotides, the CDR3 is TGTGCCAGCAGCTCACCCGATGGACAACGATGGGACTATGGCTACACCTTC. This encodes CASSSPDGQRWDYGYTF.

The chain couples TRBV21-1 to TRBJ1-1. TRBV21-1 is listed as a pseudogene. This CDR3 spans 14 amino acids. CDR3 region: CASRDGWSNTEAFF. DNA of the CDR3: TGTGCCAGCCGCGATGGGTGGAGTAACACTGAAGCTTTCTTT.

The V gene is TRBV7-2, the J gene TRBJ2-7, with D perhaps TRBD2 (6 bases). Trimming cost V 1 base and J 2 bases, with 18 bases left between them. The germline V gene has CDR1 SGHTA and CDR2 FQGNSA. This CDR3 region has 17 residues. The CDR3 sequence is CASSLGGGDWGAYEQYF. CDR3 nucleotides: TGTGCCAGCAGCTTAGGCGGTGGAGACTGGGGGGCCTACGAGCAGTACTTC.

This clone was picked up a small number of times. The chain uses TRBV9 and TRBJ1-1; D unresolved. Trimming pared 4 bases from V and 2 bases from J, leaving 6 bases between. The CDR3 sequence is 12 residues long. Germline assignment: CDR1 SGDLS and CDR2 YYNGEE. The CDR3 nucleotides read TGTGCCAGCAGCCCGACCAACACTGAAGCTTTCTTT. Translating gives CASSPTNTEAFF.

In this sample, this clone turned up once. The V call is TRBV5-6, the J call TRBJ2-7; the D call may be TRBD1 or TRBD2 (5 bases each). The CDR3 has 15 amino acids. CDR1 is SGHDT, CDR2 YYEEEE, per germline. V gave up 4 bases and J gave up 3 bases, with 17 bases separating them. CDR3 nucleotides: TGTGCCAGCAGCCGAAAGGGAGACAGAATCTACGAGCAGTACTTC. Its translation: CASSRKGDRIYEQYF.

This clone showed up just a few times. The V gene is TRBV7-9, the J gene TRBJ2-7; 11 bases align to TRBD2. CDR3 length: 13 amino acids. The V segment lost 7 bases and the J segment 2 bases; nucleotides outside the gene matches: 1. The V gene's germline CDR1 is SEHNR and CDR2 FQNEAQ (reference sequence). The CDR3 region is CASTLAGAYEQYF. The CDR3 DNA reads as TGTGCCAGCACACTAGCGGGGGCCTACGAGCAGTACTTC.

The chain combines TRBV7-9 with TRBJ2-3; D is uncertain. This CDR3 is 16 amino acids long. CDR1 is SEHNR and CDR2 is FQNEAQ in the germline V gene (reference sequence). V shed 5 bases and J shed 0 bases, with 15 bases lying between them. DNA of the CDR3: TGTGCCAGCAGCCCCCTAGAGCGAGCTAGCACAGATACGCAGTATTTT. It codes for CASSPLERASTDTQYF.

The chain has TRBV5-6 and TRBJ2-6; D possibly matches TRBD1 or TRBD2 (6 bases each). CDR1 is SGHDT and CDR2 is YYEEEE in the germline V gene. V was clipped by 0 bases and J by 0 bases, with 13 bases between them. The CDR3 runs to 18 residues. The CDR3 is CASSLGHWGASGANVLTF. In DNA form, the CDR3 reads TGTGCCAGCAGCTTGGGACATTGGGGGGCCTCTGGGGCCAACGTCCTGACTTTC.

The chain couples TRBV14 to TRBJ1-5; TRBD1 matches 8 bases. CDR1 and CDR2 from the germline V gene are SGHDN and FVKESK. The CDR3 length is 13 residues. V dropped 4 bases and J dropped 7; count of bases not matched to a gene: 3. In nucleotides, the CDR3 is TGTGCCAGCAGCCCAGGGGGCCGGCAGCCCCAGCATTTT. Translation: CASSPGGRQPQHF.